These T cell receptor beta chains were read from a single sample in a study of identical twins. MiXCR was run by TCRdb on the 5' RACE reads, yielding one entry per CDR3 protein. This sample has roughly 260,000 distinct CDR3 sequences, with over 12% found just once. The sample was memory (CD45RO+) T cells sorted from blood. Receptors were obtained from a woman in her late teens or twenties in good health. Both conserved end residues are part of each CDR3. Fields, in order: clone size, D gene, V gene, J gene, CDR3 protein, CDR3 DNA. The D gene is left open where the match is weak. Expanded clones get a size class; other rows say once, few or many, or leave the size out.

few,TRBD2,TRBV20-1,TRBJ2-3,CSAVLAGGRTDTQYF,TGCAGTGCTGTCCTAGCGGGGGGACGCACAGATACGCAGTATTTT
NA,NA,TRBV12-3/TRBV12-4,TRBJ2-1,CASSLRARHNERFF,TGTGCCAGCAGTTTACGGGCGCGGCACAATGAGCGGTTCTTC
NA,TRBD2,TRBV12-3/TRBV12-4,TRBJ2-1,CASSFLAGAWNEQFF,TGTGCCAGCAGTTTTCTAGCGGGAGCGTGGAATGAGCAGTTCTTC
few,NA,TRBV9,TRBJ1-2,CASSPGTLSRGYTF,TGTGCCAGCAGCCCTGGGACGCTAAGTCGGGGCTACACCTTC
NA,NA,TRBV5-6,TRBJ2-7,CASSFINKNGYEQYF,TGTGCCAGCAGCTTTATAAACAAAAACGGCTACGAGCAGTACTTC
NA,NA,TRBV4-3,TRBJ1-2,CASSQDWGGGYTF,TGCGCCAGCAGCCAAGATTGGGGAGGTGGCTACACCTTC
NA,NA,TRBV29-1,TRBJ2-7,CSVRESVSYEQYF,TGCAGCGTCCGGGAGTCGGTTTCCTACGAGCAGTACTTC
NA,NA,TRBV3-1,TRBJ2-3,CASSQWVGGADTQYF,TGTGCCAGCAGCCAATGGGTCGGCGGGGCAGATACGCAGTATTTT
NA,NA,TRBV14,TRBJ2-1,CASSQATSSYNEQFF,TGTGCCAGCAGCCAAGCGACTTCATCCTACAATGAGCAGTTCTTC
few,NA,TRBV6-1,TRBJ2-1,CASKVAESSYNEQFF,TGTGCCAGCAAAGTCGCGGAGAGCTCCTACAATGAGCAGTTCTTC
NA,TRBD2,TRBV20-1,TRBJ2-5,CSARDAAGGGETQYF,TGCAGTGCTAGAGATGCAGCGGGGGGAGGAGAGACCCAGTACTTC